A selection of T cell receptor beta chains follows, all from one sample in a study of cytomegalovirus exposure and HLA in healthy donors. This table comes from immunoSEQ multiplex PCR, and its TCRdb copy is limited to in-frame clones, with some not included. The sample includes 98,000 or so clones, approximately 71% of them seen just once. The source material was PBMCs. These TCRs come from a female donor in good health and CMV-seronegative. Each CDR3 is given with its conserved first and last residue. Fields, in order: V gene, clone size, J gene, D gene, CDR3 protein, CDR3 DNA. A D gene is named only where the DNA matches it firmly. Size values are once, few and many counts, or a class for expanded clones, and some rows have none.

TRBV19	NA	TRBJ1-1	TRBD1	CASSIGAEWGTNRGYPPEAFF	TGTGCCAGTAGTATTGGGGCCGAGTGGGGGACGAACAGGGGCTATCCCCCCGAAGCTTTCTTT
TRBV6-6	NA	TRBJ2-3	NA	CASTPQSSTDTQYF	TGTGCCAGCACCCCACAGTCCAGCACAGATACGCAGTATTTT
TRBV9	NA	TRBJ1-6	NA	CASSPGVYNSPLHF	TGTGCCAGCAGCCCAGGGGTTTATAATTCACCCCTCCACTTT
TRBV7-2	NA	TRBJ1-5	TRBD1	CASSIRFAGTGVNQPQHF	TGTGCCAGCAGCATTCGTTTTGCCGGGACAGGGGTCAATCAGCCCCAGCATTTT
TRBV19	NA	TRBJ1-1	NA	CASSIRQTEAFF	TGTGCCAGTAGCATTAGACAGACTGAAGCTTTCTTT
TRBV11-3	few	TRBJ1-3	TRBD1	CASSRGQASSGNTIYF	TGTGCCAGCAGCCGTGGACAGGCGAGCTCTGGAAACACCATATATTTT
TRBV27	NA	TRBJ2-7	NA	CASSFGQTYEQYF	TGTGCCAGCAGTTTTGGACAGACCTACGAGCAGTACTTC
TRBV18	NA	TRBJ2-3	TRBD2	CASSPPGLANTDTQYF	TGTGCCAGCTCACCACCGGGACTAGCGAACACAGATACGCAGTATTTT
TRBV18	NA	TRBJ2-7	TRBD1	CASSPGPGQGDEQYF	TGTGCCAGCTCACCCGGGCCGGGACAGGGTGACGAGCAGTACTTC
TRBV28	NA	TRBJ2-1	TRBD2	CASIFSGSNNEQFF	TGTGCCAGCATTTTTAGCGGGAGTAACAATGAGCAGTTCTTC
TRBV4-1	NA	TRBJ1-2	TRBD1	CASSQVGGQGRVGSYGYTF	TGCGCCAGCAGCCAAGTCGGCGGACAGGGACGTGTGGGGAGCTATGGCTACACCTTC
TRBV5-6	NA	TRBJ2-7	NA	CASSLGRRYEQYF	TGCGCCAGCAGCTTGGGCAGGAGGTACGAGCAGTACTTC
TRBV27	NA	TRBJ2-7	TRBD1	CASSLLGQSYEQYF	TGTGCCAGCAGTTTATTGGGACAGTCCTACGAGCAGTACTTC
TRBV4-1	NA	TRBJ1-1	TRBD1	CASSRQTPGQGVGNTEAFF	TGCGCCAGCAGCCGCCAAACTCCGGGACAGGGGGTCGGCAACACTGAAGCTTTCTTT
TRBV5-6	NA	TRBJ1-1	NA	CASSFGPQDFSNTEAFF	TGTGCCAGCAGCTTTGGACCCCAGGACTTCTCGAACACTGAAGCTTTCTTT
TRBV5-5	once	TRBJ1-1	TRBD1	CASSLMGQRATEAFF	TGTGCCAGCAGCCTGATGGGACAGAGAGCAACTGAAGCTTTCTTT
TRBV30	once	TRBJ2-5	NA	CAWSPKAGYQETQYF	TGTGCCTGGTCTCCAAAGGCAGGGTACCAAGAGACCCAGTACTTC
TRBV30	NA	TRBJ1-3	NA	CAWSVTNPTGTELLSGNTIYF	TGTGCCTGGAGTGTAACTAACCCGACAGGTACAGAACTCCTCTCTGGAAACACCATATATTTT
TRBV6-5	NA	TRBJ2-7	NA	CASSKLYEQYF	TGTGCCAGCAGTAAGCTCTACGAGCAGTACTTC
TRBV4-1	NA	TRBJ1-3	NA	CASSQLRVGNTIYF	TGCGCCAGCAGCCAACTCAGGGTGGGAAACACCATATATTTT
TRBV7-3	NA	TRBJ2-7	TRBD2	CASSLMGTSAYYEQYF	TGTGCCAGCAGCTTAATGGGGACTAGCGCATACTACGAGCAGTACTTC
TRBV7-2	NA	TRBJ2-1	NA	CASTPRLGEQFF	TGTGCCAGCACGCCTAGATTAGGCGAGCAGTTCTTC
TRBV28	NA	TRBJ2-4	TRBD2	CASSLSLTSGSLDKNIQYF	TGTGCCAGCAGTCTTAGTCTGACTAGCGGGAGCTTGGACAAAAACATTCAGTACTTC
TRBV7-2	NA	TRBJ2-7	NA	CASSLYRDSYEQYF	TGTGCCAGCAGCTTATACAGGGACTCCTACGAGCAGTACTTC
TRBV7-8	few	TRBJ2-4	NA	CASSPQRLAKNIQYF	TGTGCCAGCAGCCCCCAGCGGTTAGCCAAAAACATTCAGTACTTC
TRBV2	NA	TRBJ2-7	TRBD1	CASSHGQGGSYEQYF	TGTGCCAGCAGCCACGGACAGGGAGGCTCCTACGAGCAGTACTTC
TRBV27	NA	TRBJ2-5	TRBD2	CASSPGLAETQYF	TGTGCCAGCAGTCCAGGACTAGCGGAGACCCAGTACTTC
TRBV15	once	TRBJ2-5	TRBD2	CATSRRLGEGETQYF	TGTGCCACCAGCAGACGTCTGGGGGAGGGAGAGACCCAGTACTTC
TRBV7-9	NA	TRBJ2-3	TRBD2	CASSLLTSGSDTQYF	TGTGCCAGCAGCTTACTTACTAGCGGGAGCGATACGCAGTATTTT
TRBV19	NA	TRBJ1-5	NA	CASVAGQNSNQPQHF	TGTGCCAGCGTGGCCGGACAGAATAGCAATCAGCCCCAGCATTTT
TRBV9	NA	TRBJ1-1	NA	CASSVGPFMNTEAFF	TGTGCCAGCAGCGTAGGGCCCTTTATGAACACTGAAGCTTTCTTT
TRBV9	NA	TRBJ2-2	TRBD2	CASSPLTSEGLRGGPGELFF	TGTGCCAGCAGCCCCCTCACTAGCGAAGGTCTTAGGGGCGGGCCCGGGGAGCTGTTTTTT
TRBV2	NA	TRBJ2-3	TRBD2	CASAGLAGGGADTQYF	TGTGCCAGCGCGGGACTAGCGGGAGGAGGAGCAGATACGCAGTATTTT
TRBV7-3	NA	TRBJ1-1	NA	CASSLNLGVGTAFF	TGTGCCAGCAGCTTAAATTTAGGAGTAGGTACAGCTTTCTTT
TRBV2	NA	TRBJ2-1	NA	CASSESGAIGNERFF	TGTGCCAGCAGTGAGTCAGGGGCCATCGGGAATGAGCGGTTCTTC
TRBV6-5	NA	TRBJ1-2	NA	CASSQDSSYGYTF	TGTGCCAGCAGTCAAGACAGTTCCTATGGCTACACCTTC
TRBV5-5	few	TRBJ1-6	NA	CASSPDSSSYNSPLHF	TGTGCCAGCAGCCCGGACTCCAGCTCCTATAATTCACCCCTCCACTTT
TRBV5-4	NA	TRBJ2-3	TRBD1	CASSQDRSRADTQYF	TGTGCCAGCAGCCAGGACAGGTCTAGGGCAGATACGCAGTATTTT
TRBV7-2	NA	TRBJ2-6	NA	CASSLDRGILSGANVLTF	TGTGCCAGCAGCTTAGATCGGGGGATTCTCTCTGGGGCCAACGTCCTGACTTTC
TRBV9	NA	TRBJ1-2	NA	CASSSRGGYTF	TGTGCCAGCAGCTCTCGAGGTGGCTACACCTTC
TRBV27	NA	TRBJ2-7	TRBD1	CASSFGITGTGVREQYF	TGTGCCAGCAGTTTCGGAATCACCGGGACAGGGGTAAGGGAGCAGTACTTC
TRBV4-3	NA	TRBJ2-3	NA	CASSQEPSGSTDTQYF	TGCGCCAGCAGCCAAGAACCAAGCGGGAGCACAGATACGCAGTATTTT
TRBV18	NA	TRBJ2-2	TRBD1	CASSPGQGDTGELFF	TGTGCCAGCTCACCAGGACAGGGCGACACCGGGGAGCTGTTTTTT
TRBV15	NA	TRBJ2-5	TRBD2	CATSTSLAGGPKTQYF	TGTGCCACCAGCACCTCACTAGCGGGGGGGCCGAAGACCCAGTACTTC
TRBV7-9	NA	TRBJ1-5	NA	CASSLGGDYQPQHF	TGTGCCAGCAGCTTAGGGGGAGACTATCAGCCCCAGCATTTT
TRBV16	once	TRBJ2-7	TRBD2	CASSHPLGLAGPYEQYF	TGTGCCAGCAGCCACCCGTTGGGGCTAGCGGGGCCCTACGAGCAGTACTTC
TRBV6-5	NA	TRBJ2-2	TRBD1	CASSWDRANTGELFF	TGTGCCAGCAGTTGGGACAGGGCTAACACCGGGGAGCTGTTTTTT
TRBV6-6	NA	TRBJ1-4	NA	CASTPRATNEKLFF	TGTGCCAGCACCCCCAGGGCAACTAATGAAAAACTGTTTTTT